The entry that follows covers one T cell receptor beta chain sequence. This clone occurred once. It lacks a known antigen. No much larger clone exists at a distance of one base, and base qualities are not known. This entry is derived from a study of siplizumab effects on memory and regulatory T cells (dated by TCRdb to the late 2010s). Broadly, across the study: The study looked at the effect of siplizumab, an anti-CD2 antibody, on alloreactive T-cell subsets in allogeneic mixed lymphocyte reactions made from human PBMCs.

Sorted unstimulated T cells, along with proliferating T cells recovered from mixed lymphocyte reactions, underwent TCRbeta CDR3 sequencing. Fresh whole blood from nine to eleven HLA-typed healthy donors was used to isolate PBMCs. The library was generated by the immunoSEQ multiplex PCR assay. Each sample had 90,000 to 100,000 TCR templates assayed by the deep sequencing platform. Genomic DNA extracted from sorted T cells was used for TCRbeta CDR3 sequencing. Per the original workflow: Clonal analysis of TCRbeta CDR3 data was done in the R programming language. Unstimulated samples were compared with post-reaction CFSE-low samples to define alloreactive CD4+ and CD8+ clones. By matching sequences to the repertoires of sorted unstimulated Treg and non-Treg cells, each alloreactive CD4+ clone was assigned a regulatory or non-regulatory origin. TCRdb mirrors the immuneACCESS table, restricted to in-frame sequences. Some clones are absent from its copies; in checked studies, under half trace to an unresolved V gene, and the reason for the others is unknown. V, J and clone size derive from that table, while D and trimming were established from the DNA sequence. The sample yields 70,000 to 90,000 clones; 90% were counted once. Of the sample, around 15% falls within the top ten clones.

Here is what the overall study found, with its caveats: The suppressive function of proliferating Tregs from siplizumab cultures was not functionally confirmed. Sequences below about 10^-5 frequency were poorly captured, so only a minor fraction of alloreactive clones could be mapped to unstimulated subsets. For roughly 80-97% of proliferating CD4+ or CD8+ clones, no naive or memory phenotype could be assigned. In reactions with siplizumab, an average of about 69% of mappable alloreactive CD4+ clones were Treg-derived, compared with roughly 27% in control reactions. Unstimulated naive T cells appeared to be more diverse than memory T cells, and naive cells seemed to make a substantial contribution to the alloresponse. The cumulative frequency of alloreactive sequences that could be traced back to unstimulated CD4+ memory T cells was significantly reduced by siplizumab.

This TCR came from a human donor in good health. Sequenced sample: CD4+ T cells sorted from blood.

The bases are TGTGCCACCAGCAGAGAACGGGGCAATCAGCCCCAGCATTTT. It encodes CATSRERGNQPQHF. Recombination joined TRBV15 with TRBJ1-5, with the D gene uncertain. The CDR3 runs 14 amino acids, cysteine and phenylalanine included. The sequence is cut down to CDR3 DNA, 42 bases in frame from base 1. V gives up 0 bases and J gives up 2 bases, and the segment between their germline ends measures 5 bases. From the germline V gene (reference sequence), CDR1 is LNHNV and CDR2 is YYDKDF.